This TCR beta chain was identified during a study of cytomegalovirus exposure and HLA in healthy donors. Study-wide points: There were some public TCRs occurring in many donors, but most TCR sequences were rare.

With regard to this clone: The antigen remains unidentified.

Assay used: immunoSEQ multiplex PCR; TCRdb lists only in-frame clones, some missing. The sample lists about 120,000 clones; roughly 88% were seen once. The receptor comes from a woman under 30 in good health and CMV-seropositive. Sequenced sample: PBMCs.

The CDR3 bases are TGTGCCAGCAGTTTATGGGGACAGCTCAACTATGGCTACACCTTC. It translates to CASSLWGQLNYGYTF. V gene TRBV28 combines with J gene TRBJ1-2; TRBD1 matches 7 bases. This CDR3 contains 15 residues. The ends lost 0 bases at V and 2 bases at J; junction bases unmatched: 3. CDR1 MDHEN and CDR2 SYDVKM come from the germline V gene.